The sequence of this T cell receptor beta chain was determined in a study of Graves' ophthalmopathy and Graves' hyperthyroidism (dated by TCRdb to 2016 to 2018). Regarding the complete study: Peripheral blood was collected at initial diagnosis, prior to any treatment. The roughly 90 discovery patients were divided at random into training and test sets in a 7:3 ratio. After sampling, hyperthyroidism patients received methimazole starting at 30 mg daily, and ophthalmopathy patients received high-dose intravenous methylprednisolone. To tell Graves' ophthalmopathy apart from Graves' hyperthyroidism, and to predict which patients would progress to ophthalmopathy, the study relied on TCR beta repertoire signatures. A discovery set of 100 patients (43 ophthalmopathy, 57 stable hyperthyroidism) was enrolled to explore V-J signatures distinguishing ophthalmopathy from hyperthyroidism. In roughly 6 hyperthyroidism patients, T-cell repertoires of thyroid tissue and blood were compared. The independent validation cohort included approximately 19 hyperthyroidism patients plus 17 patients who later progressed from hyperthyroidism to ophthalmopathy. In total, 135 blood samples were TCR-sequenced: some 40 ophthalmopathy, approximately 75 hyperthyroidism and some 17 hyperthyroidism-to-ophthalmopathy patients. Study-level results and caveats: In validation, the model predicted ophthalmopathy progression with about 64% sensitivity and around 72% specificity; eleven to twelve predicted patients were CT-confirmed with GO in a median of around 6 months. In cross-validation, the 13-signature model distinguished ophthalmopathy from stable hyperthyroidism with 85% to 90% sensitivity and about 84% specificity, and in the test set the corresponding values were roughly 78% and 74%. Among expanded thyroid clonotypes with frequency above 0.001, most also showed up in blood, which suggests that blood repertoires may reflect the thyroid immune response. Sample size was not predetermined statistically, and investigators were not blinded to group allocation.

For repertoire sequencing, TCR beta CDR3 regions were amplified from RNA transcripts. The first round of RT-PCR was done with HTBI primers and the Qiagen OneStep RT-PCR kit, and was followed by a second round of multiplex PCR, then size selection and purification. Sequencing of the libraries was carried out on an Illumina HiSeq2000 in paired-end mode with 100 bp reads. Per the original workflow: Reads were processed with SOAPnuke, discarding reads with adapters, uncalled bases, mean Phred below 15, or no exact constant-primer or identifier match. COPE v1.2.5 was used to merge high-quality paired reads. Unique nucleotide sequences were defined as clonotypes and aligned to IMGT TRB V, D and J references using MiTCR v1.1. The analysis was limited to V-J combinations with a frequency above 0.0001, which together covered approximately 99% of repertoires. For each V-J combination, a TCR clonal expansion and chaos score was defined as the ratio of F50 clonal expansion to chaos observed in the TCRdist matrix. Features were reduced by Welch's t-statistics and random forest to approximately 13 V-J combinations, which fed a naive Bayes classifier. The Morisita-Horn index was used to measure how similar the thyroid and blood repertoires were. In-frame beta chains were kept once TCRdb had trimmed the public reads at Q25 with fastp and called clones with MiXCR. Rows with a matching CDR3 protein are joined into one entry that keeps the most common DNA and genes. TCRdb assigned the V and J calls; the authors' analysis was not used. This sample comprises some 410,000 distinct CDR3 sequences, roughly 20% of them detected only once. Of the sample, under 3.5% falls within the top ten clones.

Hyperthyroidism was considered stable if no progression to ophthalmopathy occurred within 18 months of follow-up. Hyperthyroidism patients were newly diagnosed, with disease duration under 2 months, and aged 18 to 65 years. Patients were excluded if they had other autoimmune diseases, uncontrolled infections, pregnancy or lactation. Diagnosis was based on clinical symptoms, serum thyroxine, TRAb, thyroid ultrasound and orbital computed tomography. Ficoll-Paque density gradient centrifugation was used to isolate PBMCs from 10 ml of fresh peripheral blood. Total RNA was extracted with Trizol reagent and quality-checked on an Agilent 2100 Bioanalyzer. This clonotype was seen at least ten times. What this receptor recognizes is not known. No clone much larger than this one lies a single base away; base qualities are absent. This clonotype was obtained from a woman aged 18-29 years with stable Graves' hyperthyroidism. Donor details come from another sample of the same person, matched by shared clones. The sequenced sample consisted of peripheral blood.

The base sequence is TGTGCCAGCCGCTCTAGCGGTGAGACCCAGTACTTC. Its protein product is CASRSSGETQYF. Recombination connected TRBV27 to TRBJ2-5, with 7 junctional bases fitting TRBD2. CDR1 and CDR2 are drawn from the germline V gene (reference sequence): MNHEY, SMNVEV. From its cysteine to its phenylalanine, the CDR3 spans 12 amino acids. CDR3 DNA only is kept here, 36 bases in frame from base 1. Unmatched junction bases come to 5, with V trimmed by 8 bases and J by 5 bases.